The 23 T cell receptor beta chains given below trace back to one sample, sequenced in a study of early T cells in non-severe SARS-CoV-2 infection. TCRdb re-derived calls from the 5' RACE reads in MiXCR, one entry per CDR3 protein. This table holds 53,000 or so distinct CDR3 sequences, around 10% found once. Sequenced: whole blood. The receptors shown here come from an adult who was a healthcare worker with PCR-confirmed SARS-CoV-2 infection or an uninfected control (not recorded which).

In this sample, this clonotype turned up many times. V gene TRBV7-2 combines with J gene TRBJ2-1, with D perhaps matching TRBD2 (7 bases). The CDR3 runs to 16 residues. Trimming took off 6 bases at V and 0 bases at J, with 15 bases between the two ends. CDR1 and CDR2 from the germline V gene are SGHTA and FQGNSA. DNA for the CDR3: TGTGCCAGCAGGGGGGCGCGGGGGAGCTCCTACAATGAGCAGTTCTTC. Translating it yields CASRGARGSSYNEQFF.

This clonotype appeared many times. The chain links TRBV9 to TRBJ2-3; TRBD2 matches 9 bases. The junction had 10 bases not matched to a gene; V was cut back by 0 bases and J by 8 bases. This CDR3 spans 16 amino acids. Germline loops: CDR1 SGDLS, CDR2 YYNGEE. The CDR3 loop is CASSVGEREVFGTQYF. The CDR3 DNA reads as TGTGCCAGCAGCGTAGGCGAGCGGGAGGTATTCGGTACGCAGTATTTT.

This clonotype was seen a handful of times. CDR3: CASSPRDGRNQPQHF. The DNA for the CDR3 is TGTGCCAGCAGCCCTAGGGACGGCCGGAATCAGCCCCAGCATTTT. The chain recombines TRBV7-8 with TRBJ1-5; tentatively, D is TRBD1 (5 bases). V shed 5 bases and J shed 4 bases, with 15 bases lying between them. This CDR3 contains 15 residues. Germline-derived CDR1 and CDR2 are SGHVS and FQNEAQ.

This clonotype was detected only a few times. J is TRBJ2-1 and V is TRBV28; maybe TRBD2 (5 bases). Trimming took off 9 bases at V and 2 bases at J, with 14 bases between the two ends. Germline CDR1 and CDR2: MDHEN and SYDVKM. This CDR3 spans 14 amino acids. CDR3: CASMEADTYNEQFF. The CDR3 DNA is TGTGCCAGTATGGAAGCGGATACCTACAATGAGCAGTTCTTC.

This clonotype was seen repeatedly, ten times or more. This chain connects TRBV27 to TRBJ2-7; possibly TRBD1 for D (8 bases). Looked up from germline, CDR1 is MNHEY and CDR2 is SMNVEV (reference sequence). This CDR3 region has 16 residues. Trimming removed 0 bases at V and 3 bases at J, with 15 bases between. The CDR3 nucleotides are TGTGCCAGCAGTTTATCGGGGGAGGGACAGGACTACGAGCAGTACTTC. Its translation: CASSLSGEGQDYEQYF.

Many counts were recorded for this clonotype. The chain is built from TRBV5-1 and TRBJ2-2; no clear D gene. Deletions cut 3 bases from V and 6 bases from J, with 12 bases between. Germline CDR1 and CDR2: SGHRS and YFSETQ. CDR3 length: 14 amino acids. The CDR3 sequence: CASSSPHRAGELFF. In nucleotides, the CDR3 is TGCGCCAGCAGCTCCCCCCACCGAGCCGGGGAGCTGTTTTTT.

This clonotype was detected ten times or more. The rearrangement joins TRBV27 to TRBJ2-1, with D possibly TRBD2 on 5 matching bases. CDR3 length equals 15 residues. Trimming cost V 7 bases and J 7 bases, with 20 bases left between them. CDR1 and CDR2 from the germline V gene are MNHEY and SMNVEV (reference sequence). CDR3 residues: CASTQTGYILNEQFF. The DNA for the CDR3 is TGTGCCAGCACCCAAACGGGGTACATCCTGAATGAGCAGTTCTTC.

This clonotype has a handful of counts. The rearrangement joins TRBV28 to TRBJ2-3; 9 nucleotides line up with TRBD1. This CDR3 spans 16 amino acids. With V trimmed by 3 bases and J by 4 bases, 8 bases remained unmatched. Germline V gives CDR1 MDHEN, CDR2 SYDVKM. In DNA form, the CDR3 reads TGTGCCAGCAGTTTCATCGGGACAGGGCAAGCAGATACGCAGTATTTT. This codes for CASSFIGTGQADTQYF.

This clonotype was counted ten times or more. This rearrangement joins TRBV5-6 to TRBJ2-7; TRBD1 aligns across 8 bases. The CDR3 loop spans 13 amino acids. Germline V gene sequence: CDR1 SGHDT, CDR2 YYEEEE. The trim removed 2 bases at V and 2 bases at J, leaving 0 bases unmatched. The CDR3 here is CASSLQGAYEQYF. In nucleotides, the CDR3 is TGTGCCAGCAGCTTACAGGGGGCCTACGAGCAGTACTTC.

The V and J genes are TRBV7-8 and TRBJ2-3; D possibly matches TRBD1 or TRBD2 (5 bases each). This CDR3 is built from 14 residues. V was clipped by 5 bases and J by 1 base, with 10 bases between them. The germline CDR1 and CDR2 sequences are SGHVS and FQNEAQ. The CDR3 DNA is TGTGCCAGCAGCCCACTGGGGGGCACAGATACGCAGTATTTT. This gives the protein CASSPLGGTDTQYF. Based on the CDR3 plus reference TRBV7-8 and TRBJ2-3, the full variable domain is GAGVSQSPRYKVAKRGQDVALRCDPISGHVSLFWYQQALGQGPEFLTYFQNEAQLDKSGLPSDRFFAERPEGSVSTLKIQRTQQEDSAVYLCASSPLGGTDTQYFGPGTRLTVL.

The chain recombines TRBV6-5 with TRBJ2-7; no definite D call. The CDR3 has 15 amino acids. Germline assignment: CDR1 MNHEY and CDR2 SVGAGI. V was pared by 0 bases and J by 2 bases, with 11 bases between. As DNA, the CDR3 is TGTGCCAGCAGTTACTCGACCTTGAGCCCCTACGAGCAGTACTTC. It codes for CASSYSTLSPYEQYF.

This clonotype was recorded at least ten times. The chain links TRBV28 to TRBJ1-1; a possible D gene is TRBD1 (6 bases). This CDR3 has 13 amino acids. Per the germline V gene, CDR1 is MDHEN and CDR2 is SYDVKM. Trimming took off 1 base at V and 7 bases at J, with 10 bases between the two ends. Written as DNA, the CDR3 is TGTGCCAGCAGTTTATCCCAGACAGGTGAAGCTTTCTTT. Amino acids: CASSLSQTGEAFF.

This clonotype has a count of ten or more. J is TRBJ1-6 and V is TRBV14, with 7 bases matching TRBD1. The CDR3 runs to 15 residues. The germline CDR1 and CDR2 sequences are SGHDN and FVKESK. Germline trimming cut 4 bases from V and 8 bases from J; bases unmatched to any gene: 8. The CDR3 bases are TGTGCCAGCAGCCTTGGACAGGCCCGAGATTCACCCCTCCACTTT. This codes for CASSLGQARDSPLHF.

Ten or more counts support this clonotype. In DNA form, the CDR3 reads TGTGCCAGCAGCTTAGGGGGTCAGATAACGCAGTATTTT. Translation gives CASSLGGQITQYF. The V call is TRBV11-2, the J call TRBJ2-3, with D unresolved. The V and J ends lost 1 base and 9 bases respectively, with 11 bases between them. The CDR3 runs 13 residues. CDR1 SGHAT and CDR2 FQNNGV come from the germline V gene.

This clonotype was counted ten times or more. The chain has TRBV11-2 and TRBJ2-7; D unresolved. The CDR3 contains 12 residues. Germline V CDR1 and CDR2: SGHAT, FQNNGV. Between the trimmed V and J ends, which lost 5 bases and 4 bases, there was a span of 9 bases. CDR3: CASSPRSYEQYF. The CDR3 bases are TGTGCCAGCAGCCCAAGGAGTTACGAGCAGTACTTC.

This clonotype was observed a few times. The genes are TRBV7-8 and TRBJ2-5; D call uncertain. Germline V gene lookup returns CDR1 SGHVS and CDR2 FQNEAQ. Between the trimmed V and J ends, which lost 5 bases and 0 bases, there was a span of 13 bases. CDR3 size: 15 residues. In DNA form, the CDR3 reads TGTGCCAGCAGCCCGTTCTCTCGGTACCAAGAGACCCAGTACTTC. Translated, it gives CASSPFSRYQETQYF.

This clonotype was observed a handful of times. The CDR3 sequence: CASSLTARTSVNTGELFF. The CDR3, as DNA: TGTGCCAGCAGCTTAACCGCTAGGACTAGCGTCAACACCGGGGAGCTGTTTTTT. This chain connects TRBV7-2 to TRBJ2-2; TRBD2 matches 9 bases. The CDR3 totals 18 residues. With V trimmed by 2 bases and J by 2 bases, 9 bases remained unmatched. Germline CDR1 SGHTA, CDR2 FQGNSA.

This clonotype showed up many times. The rearrangement uses TRBV7-3 and TRBJ1-2, with D possibly being TRBD1 (6 bases). Trimming removed 5 bases from V and 4 bases from J, with 14 bases in between. This CDR3 has 14 residues. Germline V gene data show CDR1 as SGHTA and CDR2 as FQGTGA. The CDR3 reads CASSPGAGVYGYTF. In DNA form, the CDR3 reads TGTGCCAGCAGCCCGGGGGCAGGGGTCTATGGCTACACCTTC.

CDR3 protein: CASSLDSQETQYF. DNA for the CDR3: TGTGCCAGCAGCTTGGACAGCCAAGAGACCCAGTACTTC. The V gene is TRBV7-9, the J gene TRBJ2-5, with D perhaps matching TRBD1 (6 bases). CDR1 is SEHNR, CDR2 FQNEAQ, per germline (reference sequence). V lost 3 bases and J 1 base, leaving 6 bases between the germline ends. The CDR3 is 13 amino acids.

This clonotype appeared many times. The CDR3 is CASSARQGKNTEAFF. DNA of the CDR3: TGCGCCAGCAGCGCGAGACAGGGGAAGAACACTGAAGCTTTCTTT. This chain joins TRBV5-1 and TRBJ1-1, with 8 bases lining up with TRBD1. The CDR3 is made up of 15 amino acids. The germline V gene encodes CDR1 SGHRS and CDR2 YFSETQ. The V segment lost 4 bases and the J segment 1 base; nucleotides outside the gene matches: 6.

V and J are TRBV2 and TRBJ2-2; D unresolved. This CDR3 has 14 amino acids. The V gene's germline CDR1 is SNHLY and CDR2 FYNNEI. V lost 3 bases and J lost 6, with 11 bases in between. The CDR3 reads CASSDQYGAGELFF. The CDR3 nucleotides are TGTGCCAGCAGTGACCAGTATGGGGCCGGGGAGCTGTTTTTT.

This clonotype was recorded many times. The J gene is TRBJ1-5, the V gene TRBV6-1; D not resolved. The CDR3 has 14 amino acids. Trimming removed 2 bases at V and 5 bases at J, with 10 bases between. CDR1 is MNHNS and CDR2 is SASEGT in the germline V gene. The CDR3 DNA reads as TGTGCCAGCAGTGAATTGCAGCACGATCAGCCCCAGCATTTT. Translation: CASSELQHDQPQHF.

This clonotype was seen a few times. V gene TRBV29-1 combines with J gene TRBJ2-7; D gene ambiguous. This CDR3 region has 12 residues. Per the germline V gene, CDR1 is SQVTM and CDR2 is ANQGSEA. Trimming removed 5 bases at V and 2 bases at J, with 10 bases between. CDR3 region: CSVLEVTYEQYF. CDR3 nucleotides: TGCAGCGTTTTAGAGGTTACCTACGAGCAGTACTTC.